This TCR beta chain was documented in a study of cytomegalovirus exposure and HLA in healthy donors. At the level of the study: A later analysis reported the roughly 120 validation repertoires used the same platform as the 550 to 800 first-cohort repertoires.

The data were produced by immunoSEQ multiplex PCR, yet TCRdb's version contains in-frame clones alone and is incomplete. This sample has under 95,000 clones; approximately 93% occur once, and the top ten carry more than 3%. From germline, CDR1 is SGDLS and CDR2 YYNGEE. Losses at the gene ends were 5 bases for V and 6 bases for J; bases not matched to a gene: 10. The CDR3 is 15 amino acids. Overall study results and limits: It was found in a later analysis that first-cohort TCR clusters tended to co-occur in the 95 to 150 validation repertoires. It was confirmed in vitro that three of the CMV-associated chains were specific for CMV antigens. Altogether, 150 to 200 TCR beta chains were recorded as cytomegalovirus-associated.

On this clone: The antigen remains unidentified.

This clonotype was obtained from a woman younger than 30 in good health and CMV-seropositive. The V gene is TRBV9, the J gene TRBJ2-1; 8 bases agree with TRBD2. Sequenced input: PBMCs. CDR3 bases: TGTGCCAGCAGGCGCGGGGGGTCATCCCTCAATGAGCAGTTCTTC. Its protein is CASRRGGSSLNEQFF.